This TCR beta chain comes out of a study of T cell clusters in autoimmune cytopenias. Study observations and caveats: Active autoimmune hepatitis patients had approximately 3-fold fewer exclusive TRB clusters than healthy donors.

Each sample's input was 250 ng genomic DNA, roughly 38,000 genome equivalents. Multiplex touch-down PCR amplified TRB using TRB-A and TRB-B pools in one tube. TCRdb re-called the multiplex PCR reads and shows each CDR3 protein once, DNA omitted. The sample table sets out about 9,500 distinct CDR3 sequences. Looked up from germline, CDR1 is SEHNR and CDR2 is FQNEAQ (reference sequence). The CDR3 contains 12 residues. Regarding this clonotype: Its matching antigen is unknown.

This sequence was found in a human donor with an autoimmune cytopenia or autoimmune hepatitis (not recorded which). V usage is TRBV7-9 and J usage is TRBJ1-1. Sequencing used peripheral blood. CDR3: CASSLGSFEAFF.